The next 15 T cell receptor beta chains were all read from a single sample in a study of technical replicates of blood from four donors. Here immunoSEQ multiplex PCR was the method, and the copy in TCRdb shows in-frame clones only, minus some. This table holds fewer than 100,000 clones, around 95% found once. The specimen sequenced was T cells isolated from PBMCs. The source is a human donor in good health.

The J gene is TRBJ2-7, the V gene TRBV5-6; 8 positions match TRBD1. The length of the CDR3 is 15 residues. The germline gives CDR1 SGHDT, CDR2 YYEEEE. V dropped 4 bases and J dropped 2; count of bases not matched to a gene: 8. The CDR3 loop reads CASSRQGTSPYEQYF. DNA of the CDR3: TGTGCCAGCAGCAGACAGGGGACCTCGCCCTACGAGCAGTACTTC.

This chain connects TRBV7-9 to TRBJ2-7, with D unclear. V was cut by 6 bases and J by 4 bases, with 10 bases left in between. Germline CDR1 SEHNR, CDR2 FQNEAQ (reference sequence). The CDR3 has 12 residues. As DNA, the CDR3 is TGTGCCAGCAGGCGTAGCCGGTACGAGCAGTACTTC. It yields the protein CASRRSRYEQYF. The variable domain in full, completed from reference TRBV7-9 and TRBJ2-7, reads DTGVSQNPRHKITKRGQNVTFRCDPISEHNRLYWYRQTLGQGPEFLTYFQNEAQLEKSRLLSDRFSAERPKGSFSTLEIQRTEQGDSAMYLCASRRSRYEQYFGPGTRLTVT.

V is TRBV28 and J is TRBJ1-5; TRBD1 matches at 9 bases. V shed 10 bases, J shed 3 bases, and the junction held 4 bases outside the gene matches. The germline V gene encodes CDR1 MDHEN and CDR2 SYDVKM. The CDR3 is made up of 13 amino acids. The CDR3, as DNA: TGTGCCACCTGGGACAGGGTCAATCAGCCCCAGCATTTT. Its translation: CATWDRVNQPQHF. Based on the CDR3 plus reference TRBV28 and TRBJ1-5, the full variable domain is DVKVTQSSRYLVKRTGEKVFLECVQDMDHENMFWYRQDPGLGLRLIYFSYDVKMKEKGDIPEGYSVSREKKERFSLILESASTNQTSMYLCATWDRVNQPQHFGDGTRLSIL.

The chain couples TRBV30 to TRBJ1-3; TRBD1 might be the D (6 bases). Germline CDR1 reads GTSNPN; CDR2 reads SVGIG (reference sequence). The CDR3 runs 19 residues. V was pared by 0 bases and J by 0 bases, with 21 bases between. Here the CDR3 reads CAWSVLGEGESRSGNTIYF. CDR3 DNA: TGTGCCTGGAGTGTACTGGGGGAGGGGGAGAGCCGCTCTGGAAACACCATATATTTT. The whole variable domain, remainder taken from reference TRBV30 and TRBJ1-3, is SQTIHQWPATLVQPVGSPLSLECTVEGTSNPNLYWYRQAAGRGLQLLFYSVGIGQISSEVPQNLSASRPQDRQFILSSKKLLLSDSGFYLCAWSVLGEGESRSGNTIYFGEGSWLTVV.

V and J are TRBV4-1 and TRBJ2-1; TRBD2 aligns across 13 bases. Germline V gives CDR1 MGHRA, CDR2 YSYEKL. This CDR3 comprises 16 residues. Losses at the gene ends were 4 bases for V and 7 bases for J; bases not matched to a gene: 7. This CDR3 reads CASSRGTSGIMNEQFF. The CDR3 DNA reads as TGCGCCAGCAGCCGCGGGACTAGCGGGATTATGAATGAGCAGTTCTTC.

The sample holds a few counts of this clone. The genes are TRBV5-4 and TRBJ1-1; D may be TRBD1 (6 bases). CDR1 is SGHNT, CDR2 YYREEE, per germline (reference sequence). V was clipped by 4 bases and J by 10 bases, with 17 bases between them. CDR3 length equals 13 residues. The CDR3 region is CASSQGSKGRAFF. The CDR3 region has the DNA TGTGCCAGCAGCCAGGGGTCCAAAGGGAGAGCTTTCTTT.

The genes are TRBV5-4 and TRBJ1-1; 8 positions match TRBD1. Germline-derived CDR1 and CDR2 are SGHNT and YYREEE (reference sequence). With 4 bases clipped from V and 1 base from J, the junction kept 9 bases outside the gene matches. CDR3 length: 16 amino acids. The DNA of the CDR3 is TGTGCCAGCAGCCGCCCCGGGACAGGAGGGAACACTGAAGCTTTCTTT. Its protein is CASSRPGTGGNTEAFF. Complete variable domain (other parts from reference TRBV5-4 and TRBJ1-1): ETGVTQSPTHLIKTRGQQVTLRCSSQSGHNTVSWYQQALGQGPQFIFQYYREEENGRGNFPPRFSGLQFPNYSSELNVNALELDDSALYLCASSRPGTGGNTEAFFGQGTRLTVV.

The rearrangement joins TRBV11-2 to TRBJ1-1; D call uncertain. CDR3 length equals 12 residues. With 1 base removed from V and 4 bases from J, the gap between germline ends came to 4 bases. The V gene's germline CDR1 is SGHAT and CDR2 FQNNGV. The CDR3 nucleotides read TGTGCCAGCAGCTTAGGGGCCACTGAAGCTTTCTTT. Translating it yields CASSLGATEAFF.

The chain links TRBV19 to TRBJ2-3; the D gene is possibly TRBD2 (5 bases). The CDR3 length is 16 residues. Germline CDR1 is LNHDA and CDR2 is SQIVND (reference sequence). The V gene lost 6 bases and the J gene lost 3 bases, with 19 bases spanning the gap. This CDR3 reads CASRDRGYFTTDTQYF. The CDR3 DNA reads as TGTGCCAGTAGGGATCGAGGGTATTTCACGACAGATACGCAGTATTTT.

The rearrangement joins TRBV25-1 to TRBJ1-3; perhaps TRBD1 as D (6 bases). The germline CDR1 and CDR2 sequences are MGHDK and SYGVNS. CDR3 length: 15 amino acids. Trimming cost V 1 base and J 0 bases, with 7 bases left between them. Here the CDR3 DNA reads TGTGCCAGCAGTGAATGGGGGCTCTCTGGAAACACCATATATTTT. Translation gives CASSEWGLSGNTIYF.

The V gene is TRBV4-1, the J gene TRBJ2-1; 8 bases line up with TRBD2. V lost 6 bases to trimming and J lost 10 bases; unmatched junction nucleotides: 14. CDR3 length equals 15 residues. In germline, CDR1 is MGHRA, CDR2 YSYEKL. For the CDR3, the DNA is TGCGCCAGCAGGGAAGGACGGGGGGGGAGGGGCGAGCAGTTCTTC. It encodes CASREGRGGRGEQFF.

The chain couples TRBV28 to TRBJ2-3; 15 bases map to TRBD2. The germline V gene has CDR1 MDHEN and CDR2 SYDVKM. V was clipped by 6 bases and J by 4 bases; unmatched bases: 5. The CDR3 consists of 16 residues. The CDR3, as DNA: TGTGCCAGCAGCCTCCGGACTAGCGGGAGGGCAGATACGCAGTATTTT. This translates into CASSLRTSGRADTQYF. Looking up the rest from reference TRBV28 and TRBJ2-3 gives the full variable domain: DVKVTQSSRYLVKRTGEKVFLECVQDMDHENMFWYRQDPGLGLRLIYFSYDVKMKEKGDIPEGYSVSREKKERFSLILESASTNQTSMYLCASSLRTSGRADTQYFGPGTRLTVL.

V gene TRBV6-1 combines with J gene TRBJ1-1; 7 bases match TRBD1. CDR1 and CDR2 (germline): MNHNS, SASEGT. The CDR3 is 14 amino acids. The ends lost 8 bases at V and 0 bases at J; junction bases unmatched: 6. As DNA, the CDR3 is TGTGCCAGCGACACAGGGGCGCTGAACACTGAAGCTTTCTTT. It encodes CASDTGALNTEAFF.

The chain carries TRBV6-1 and TRBJ1-1; TRBD1 is a possible D gene (5 bases). This CDR3 has 14 residues. CDR1 and CDR2 from the germline V gene are MNHNS and SASEGT. The germline V and J ends were trimmed by 3 bases and 4 bases, with 12 bases remaining between them. CDR3 bases: TGTGCCAGCAGTGAGCTACAGACAGTCACTGAAGCTTTCTTT. This codes for CASSELQTVTEAFF.

CDR3 nucleotides: TGCGCCAGCAGCCCCTCCCCGGACAGGGGGGGCACTGAAGCTTTCTTT. It specifies CASSPSPDRGGTEAFF. This rearrangement joins TRBV5-1 to TRBJ1-1, with 10 bases aligning to TRBD1. This CDR3 spans 16 amino acids. CDR1 SGHRS and CDR2 YFSETQ come from the germline V gene. The trim removed 4 bases at V and 4 bases at J, leaving 10 bases unmatched.